This is a list of T cell receptor beta chains from one sample in a study of T cells in Graves' hyperthyroidism and ophthalmopathy. MiXCR, applied by TCRdb to the multiplex PCR reads, yields one record per CDR3 protein. The repertoire consists of 450,000 to 700,000 distinct CDR3 sequences, with around 46% occurring once and the leading ten covering under 20%. Sequencing input: peripheral blood or thyroid tissue (not recorded which). The receptors come from an adult woman with Graves' disease, either hyperthyroidism or ophthalmopathy (not recorded which). CDR3s include the opening cysteine and the closing phenylalanine or tryptophan. A D gene is named only where the DNA matches it firmly. Clone size is stated in some rows and not others, as once, few, many or a class when expanded.

NA,TRBV9,TRBJ1-5,NA,CAGSGLAGTYEHF,TGTGCCGGCAGCGGACTAGCGGGAACCTACGAGCATTTT
TRBD1,TRBV20-1,TRBJ1-1,many,CSASTRGLMFPNTEAFF,TGCAGTGCTAGTACCAGGGGGCTAATGTTTCCAAACACTGAAGCTTTCTTT
TRBD1,TRBV2,TRBJ2-2,many,CASAWAGQGAGELFF,TGTGCCAGCGCCTGGGCGGGACAGGGGGCCGGGGAGCTGTTTTTT
TRBD2,TRBV4-2,TRBJ2-7,many,CASSQEWLAGSYEQYF,TGTGCCAGCAGCCAAGAATGGCTAGCGGGTTCCTACGAGCAGTACTTC
NA,TRBV6-4,TRBJ1-5,many,CASIARINQPQHF,TGTGCCAGCATCGCTCGAATTAATCAGCCCCAGCATTTT
NA,TRBV20-1,TRBJ1-2,NA,CSASSVGFGYTF,TGCAGTGCTAGTAGCGTGGGGTTTGGCTACACCTTC
NA,TRBV24-1,TRBJ1-2,few,CATHPGQPNYGYTF,TGTGCCACACACCCCGGACAACCCAACTATGGCTACACCTTC
NA,TRBV12-3/TRBV12-4,TRBJ1-1,NA,CASSLTTTNTEAFF,TGTGCCAGCAGTCTAACGACTACTAACACTGAAGCTTTCTTT
TRBD2,TRBV7-2,TRBJ2-2,NA,CASSRTSGVTTGELFF,TGTGCCAGCAGCCGAACTAGCGGGGTAACAACCGGGGAGCTGTTTTTT
NA,TRBV7-7,TRBJ2-5,NA,CASSMTSETQYF,TGTGCTAGCAGCATGACTTCTGAGACCCAGTACTTC
NA,TRBV19,TRBJ1-1,many,CASSMGGSGTEAFF,TGTGCCAGTAGTATGGGTGGGTCGGGCACTGAAGCTTTCTTT
NA,TRBV29-1,TRBJ1-1,NA,CSWTKNTEAFF,TGCAGCTGGACGAAGAACACTGAAGCTTTCTTT
NA,TRBV7-2,TRBJ2-5,few,CATGRDVQETQYF,TGTGCCACCGGGCGGGACGTCCAAGAGACCCAGTACTTC
NA,TRBV7-9,TRBJ1-1,NA,CASSLDGTHTEAFF,TGTGCCAGCAGCTTAGATGGGACTCACACTGAAGCTTTCTTT
TRBD1,TRBV10-3,TRBJ2-7,few,CATGQASYEQYF,TGTGCCACCGGACAGGCCTCCTACGAGCAGTACTTC
NA,TRBV15,TRBJ2-7,many,CATSRGKGLFYEQYF,TGTGCCACCAGCAGAGGGAAGGGCCTTTTCTACGAGCAGTACTTC
NA,TRBV29-1,TRBJ1-1,few,CSVVGIGNTEAFF,TGCAGCGTTGTGGGGATTGGGAACACTGAAGCTTTCTTT
NA,TRBV6-2/TRBV6-3,TRBJ2-7,once,CAADSRSYEQYF,TGTGCCGCTGACAGTCGATCCTACGAGCAGTACTTC
NA,TRBV11-2,TRBJ1-1,many,CASSLELGLTNTEAFF,TGTGCCAGCAGCTTAGAGTTGGGACTGACGAACACTGAAGCTTTCTTT
NA,TRBV5-1,TRBJ1-1,NA,CASSSNRGEGHTEAFF,TGCGCCAGCAGCTCAAACCGAGGGGAGGGACACACTGAAGCTTTCTTT
NA,TRBV7-3,TRBJ1-6,NA,CASSRGTSPLHF,TGTGCCAGCAGCAGGGGGACTTCTCCCCTCCACTTT
NA,TRBV10-3,TRBJ1-1,NA,CAIRGPAGAAFF,TGTGCCATCAGAGGGCCCGCGGGCGCGGCTTTCTTT
NA,TRBV20-1,TRBJ1-1,many,CSARTANTEAFF,TGCAGTGCCAGGACAGCGAACACTGAAGCTTTCTTT
NA,TRBV15,TRBJ1-1,many,CATSRYPRTVNTEAFF,TGTGCCACCAGCAGATATCCTCGGACGGTGAACACTGAAGCTTTCTTT
NA,TRBV20-1,TRBJ1-2,many,CSATAAGNSYGYTF,TGCAGTGCCACGGCGGCGGGGAATAGCTATGGCTACACCTTC
TRBD2,TRBV27,TRBJ2-5,many,CASSSGRASETQYF,TGTGCCAGCAGTAGCGGGAGGGCCTCAGAGACCCAGTACTTC
NA,TRBV29-1,TRBJ2-7,once,CSVVGHPYEQYF,TGCAGCGTTGTGGGACACCCTTACGAGCAGTACTTC
NA,TRBV4-1,TRBJ1-4,many,CASSHRMGGTNEKLFF,TGCGCCAGCAGCCATCGCATGGGGGGGACTAATGAAAAACTGTTTTTT
NA,TRBV20-1,TRBJ1-4,many,CSARTTGYPNEKLFF,TGCAGTGCTCGAACTACAGGGTACCCTAATGAAAAACTGTTTTTT
TRBD1,TRBV20-1,TRBJ2-7,many,CSARSPRGRYEQYF,TGCAGTGCTAGATCCCCGAGGGGGCGCTACGAGCAGTACTTC
TRBD1,TRBV7-9,TRBJ1-2,many,CASSFSRLDRGNYGYTF,TGTGCCAGCAGCTTTTCTCGTTTGGACAGGGGAAACTATGGCTACACCTTC
NA,TRBV7-6,TRBJ2-7,many,CASSLRQTYEQYF,TGTGCCAGCAGCCTCCGACAGACCTACGAGCAGTACTTC
TRBD2,TRBV9,TRBJ2-7,NA,CASTRGVRYEQYF,TGTGCCAGCACCCGGGGGGTTAGGTACGAGCAGTACTTC
TRBD1,TRBV2,TRBJ2-7,NA,CASSDRPGTGNLYEQYF,TGTGCCAGCAGTGACCGGCCCGGGACAGGGAATCTCTACGAGCAGTACTTC
NA,TRBV5-1,TRBJ2-2,many,CASSLVGENTGELFF,TGCGCCAGCAGCTTGGTAGGAGAAAACACCGGGGAGCTGTTTTTT
TRBD2,TRBV20-1,TRBJ2-7,many,CSARASGTYEQYF,TGCAGTGCTAGGGCTAGCGGGACCTACGAGCAGTACTTC
NA,TRBV15,TRBJ2-7,many,CATSRDRGGPKSYEQYF,TGTGCCACCAGCAGAGATAGGGGCGGACCTAAGTCCTACGAGCAGTACTTC
TRBD2,TRBV20-1,TRBJ2-7,NA,CSASLTSGNSYEQYF,TGCAGTGCTAGCCTGACTAGCGGAAACTCCTACGAGCAGTACTTC
TRBD1,TRBV29-1,TRBJ2-7,NA,CSGTSQGFEQYF,TGCAGTGGTACCTCACAGGGGTTCGAGCAGTACTTC
NA,TRBV20-1,TRBJ1-6,NA,CSARVGQSNNSPLHF,TGCAGTGCTAGAGTTGGACAGTCGAATAATTCACCCCTCCACTTT
TRBD1,TRBV20-1,TRBJ1-1,many,CSATGQLNTEAFF,TGCAGTGCCACGGGACAGTTGAACACTGAAGCTTTCTTT
NA,TRBV7-9,TRBJ1-2,once,CASSYQGHYGYTF,TGTGCCAGCAGCTATCAGGGGCACTATGGCTACACCTTC
NA,TRBV2,TRBJ2-1,NA,CASSGVFLGGGLGEQFF,TGTGCCAGCAGTGGCGTGTTTCTAGGGGGAGGTTTGGGAGAGCAGTTCTTC
TRBD2,TRBV2,TRBJ2-7,many,CASSGGTSGSYEQYF,TGTGCCAGCAGTGGGGGGACTAGCGGCTCCTACGAGCAGTACTTC
NA,TRBV10-3,TRBJ2-3,NA,CAISERGSGTDTQYF,TGTGCCATCAGTGAAAGAGGGAGTGGCACAGATACGCAGTATTTT
TRBD1,TRBV29-1,TRBJ1-2,NA,CSVAGTGGAGYTF,TGCAGCGTTGCAGGGACAGGGGGCGCGGGCTACACCTTC
NA,TRBV12-3/TRBV12-4,TRBJ1-4,many,CASSRDGNEKLFF,TGTGCCAGCAGTCGGGACGGGAATGAAAAACTGTTTTTT
TRBD2,TRBV5-1,TRBJ2-2,NA,CASSMVGGAAGELFF,TGCGCCAGCAGCATGGTCGGGGGGGCCGCCGGGGAGCTGTTTTTT
NA,TRBV28,TRBJ2-2,NA,CASSLLGAGELFF,TGTGCCAGCAGTTTATTGGGTGCCGGGGAGCTGTTTTTT
TRBD1,TRBV24-1,TRBJ1-2,few,CATSGVDRDFYGYTF,TGTGCCACCAGTGGCGTTGACAGGGACTTCTATGGCTACACCTTC
NA,TRBV12-3/TRBV12-4,TRBJ1-1,NA,CASSLDGHPRAEAFF,TGTGCCAGCAGTTTAGATGGACACCCCCGCGCTGAAGCTTTCTTT
TRBD1,TRBV29-1,TRBJ2-7,NA,CSAGTERTYEQYF,TGCAGCGCAGGGACAGAAAGAACCTACGAGCAGTACTTC